The 31 T cell receptor beta chains in this list originate from one sample, sequenced in a study of PD-1 blockade in mismatch repair-deficient tumors. TCRdb keeps only in-frame clones here, not all; method: immunoSEQ multiplex PCR. The data show some 120,000 clones, about nine tenths seen once. Sequencing was performed on peripheral blood, taken approximately 72 weeks after starting pembrolizumab. The receptor set was obtained from an adult with mismatch repair-deficient cancer.

About this clone itself: Other DNA variants within this sample encode the same CDR3. The V and J genes are TRBV5-6 and TRBJ2-7, with unresolved D. Germline V gene sequence: CDR1 SGHDT, CDR2 YYEEEE. CDR3 size: 11 residues. Trimming cost V 2 bases and J 3 bases, with 3 bases left between them. CDR3 DNA: TGTGCCAGCAGCTTAGACTACGAGCAGTACTTC. The encoded protein is CASSLDYEQYF.

The rearrangement joins TRBV4-1 to TRBJ2-7; possible D gene TRBD1, 5 bases. The CDR3 runs 14 residues. V dropped 1 base and J dropped 2 bases, with 9 bases sitting between them. The germline gives CDR1 MGHRA, CDR2 YSYEKL. The CDR3 DNA reads as TGCGCCAGCAGCCAAGTTGTCAGGGCCTACGAGCAGTACTTC. Protein: CASSQVVRAYEQYF.

The V gene is TRBV5-6, the J gene TRBJ2-5; D may be TRBD1 (5 bases). CDR3 length: 14 amino acids. The germline V gene encodes CDR1 SGHDT and CDR2 YYEEEE. The ends were cut back, 5 bases at V and 1 base at J, with 12 bases in the middle. Here the CDR3 reads CASSRRQRQETQYF. The DNA for the CDR3 is TGTGCCAGCAGTCGCCGACAGCGCCAAGAGACCCAGTACTTC.

The V and J genes are TRBV10-3 and TRBJ2-2; D unclear. The CDR3 spans 15 residues. The V end lost 7 bases, the J end lost 6 bases, and 18 bases lay between the germline ends. The germline gives CDR1 ENHRY, CDR2 SYGVKD. CDR3 DNA: TGTGCCATCACCCCCCCTATAATTTTATCCGGGGAGCTGTTTTTT. Translation gives CAITPPIILSGELFF.

This clone has just a few counts. CDR3 sequence: CSVVRRDGEAFF. Written as DNA, the CDR3 is TGCAGCGTTGTACGGAGAGATGGTGAAGCTTTCTTT. The chain joins TRBV29-1 to TRBJ1-1, with D hard to call. The CDR3 length is 12 residues. Germline loops: CDR1 SQVTM, CDR2 ANQGSEA. Trimming took 4 bases from V and 7 from J, leaving 13 bases between them.

The chain recombines TRBV28 with TRBJ2-7; 8 bases match TRBD1. The CDR3 spans 18 residues. Germline V lookup: CDR1 MDHEN, CDR2 SYDVKM. The ends lost 2 bases at V and 2 bases at J; junction bases unmatched: 14. In DNA form, the CDR3 reads TGTGCCAGCAGTTTAGACAGGGGCCAACGGGATTGGGCCTACGAGCAGTACTTC. The encoded protein is CASSLDRGQRDWAYEQYF. Full variable domain (outside the CDR3, taken from reference TRBV28 and TRBJ2-7): DVKVTQSSRYLVKRTGEKVFLECVQDMDHENMFWYRQDPGLGLRLIYFSYDVKMKEKGDIPEGYSVSREKKERFSLILESASTNQTSMYLCASSLDRGQRDWAYEQYFGPGTRLTVT.

The chain joins TRBV9 to TRBJ1-4, with a tentative D call TRBD1 (6 bases). The CDR3 consists of 15 residues. Looked up from germline, CDR1 is SGDLS and CDR2 is YYNGEE. Trimming took off 0 bases at V and 5 bases at J, with 11 bases between the two ends. The CDR3 protein is CASSVGQGRNEKLFF. CDR3 bases: TGTGCCAGCAGCGTAGGGCAGGGGAGGAATGAAAAACTGTTTTTT.

The rearrangement uses TRBV6-4 and TRBJ1-1; the D is unclear. CDR3 length: 13 amino acids. The V and J ends lost 4 bases and 5 bases respectively, with 11 bases between them. Per the germline V gene, CDR1 is MRHNA and CDR2 is SNTAGT. The CDR3 protein is CASSGEAGTEAFF. The DNA of the CDR3 is TGTGCCAGCAGTGGAGAGGCGGGGACTGAAGCTTTCTTT.

This clone was observed a few times. The chain links TRBV6-5 to TRBJ2-7; D may be TRBD1 (5 bases). The germline V gene encodes CDR1 MNHEY and CDR2 SVGAGI. This CDR3 region has 12 residues. Trimming removed 6 bases at V and 1 base at J, with 7 bases between. The CDR3 spells CASRGDSYEQYF. In DNA form, the CDR3 reads TGTGCCAGCAGAGGGGATTCCTACGAGCAGTACTTC.

The chain is built from TRBV19 and TRBJ2-1; D ambiguous. Trimming cost V 9 bases and J 7 bases, with 19 bases left between them. The germline V gene has CDR1 LNHDA and CDR2 SQIVND (reference sequence). The CDR3 length is 14 residues. The DNA of the CDR3 is TGTGCCAGCAGTGACCCGTCGGCACGAAATGAGCAGTTCTTC. Translated: CASSDPSARNEQFF.

The chain combines TRBV19 with TRBJ2-1, with 8 bases fitting TRBD2. The CDR3 extends over 17 amino acids. V lost 0 bases, J lost 5 bases, and 9 bases stayed unmatched. Germline V gene sequence: CDR1 LNHDA, CDR2 SQIVND (reference sequence). In nucleotides, the CDR3 is TGTGCCAGTAGTATAGATCTGAGACTAGCGCTAGACAATGAGCAGTTCTTC. Residues: CASSIDLRLALDNEQFF.

The chain recombines TRBV28 with TRBJ2-7; possible D gene TRBD1, 6 bases. The CDR3 runs to 14 residues. V lost 7 bases and J 3 bases, leaving 16 bases between the germline ends. CDR1 is MDHEN and CDR2 is SYDVKM in the germline V gene. The CDR3: CASKGGPGDYEQYF. In nucleotides, the CDR3 is TGTGCCAGCAAGGGCGGGCCAGGGGACTACGAGCAGTACTTC.

J is TRBJ1-5 and V is TRBV28; D is uncertain. The CDR3 runs to 14 residues. Germline V CDR1 and CDR2: MDHEN, SYDVKM. Deletions cut 5 bases from V and 2 bases from J, with 10 bases between. The CDR3 loop is CASSPGWGNQPQHF. The CDR3 nucleotides read TGTGCCAGCAGTCCCGGTTGGGGCAATCAGCCCCAGCATTTT. Variable domain in full (rest from reference TRBV28 and TRBJ1-5): DVKVTQSSRYLVKRTGEKVFLECVQDMDHENMFWYRQDPGLGLRLIYFSYDVKMKEKGDIPEGYSVSREKKERFSLILESASTNQTSMYLCASSPGWGNQPQHFGDGTRLSIL.

This rearrangement joins TRBV30 to TRBJ2-3; maybe TRBD2 (5 bases). The V end was cut by 2 bases, the J end by 8 bases, with 20 bases between. CDR1 is GTSNPN, CDR2 SVGIG, per germline (reference sequence). The CDR3 sequence is 15 residues long. CDR3 residues: CAWSPPATSRGTQYF. Written as DNA, the CDR3 is TGTGCCTGGAGTCCCCCAGCGACAAGCCGGGGTACGCAGTATTTT.

This clone was seen only once. This chain connects TRBV28 to TRBJ2-7; 7 bases agree with TRBD1. V was clipped by 5 bases and J by 2 bases; unmatched bases: 3. Germline assignment: CDR1 MDHEN and CDR2 SYDVKM. CDR3 length: 13 amino acids. CDR3 region: CASSEQGTYEQYF. The CDR3 bases are TGTGCCAGCAGTGAACAGGGGACCTACGAGCAGTACTTC.

J is TRBJ2-3 and V is TRBV7-9; unclear D gene. Germline values: CDR1 SEHNR, CDR2 FQNEAQ (reference sequence). Deletions cut 4 bases from V and 4 bases from J, with 9 bases between. This CDR3 is built from 13 residues. The CDR3 is CASSSRNSDTQYF. CDR3 sequence (DNA): TGTGCCAGCAGCTCCCGCAATTCAGATACGCAGTATTTT.

J is TRBJ2-3 and V is TRBV5-1; 8 nucleotides agree with TRBD1. The germline V gene encodes CDR1 SGHRS and CDR2 YFSETQ. Losses at the gene ends were 4 bases for V and 2 bases for J; bases not matched to a gene: 9. The CDR3 runs 16 residues. The CDR3: CASSLTGTGITDTQYF. As DNA, the CDR3 is TGCGCCAGCAGCCTTACCGGGACAGGAATCACAGATACGCAGTATTTT.

The chain recombines TRBV5-1 with TRBJ2-3; 9 nucleotides agree with TRBD1. The J segment lost 3 bases and the V segment lost 4 bases, leaving 18 bases of the junction unmatched. The CDR3 totals 19 residues. The germline CDR1 and CDR2 sequences are SGHRS and YFSETQ. This CDR3 is CASSTRNRGQIEDTDTQYF. CDR3 DNA: TGCGCCAGCAGCACAAGAAACAGGGGGCAAATAGAGGATACAGATACGCAGTATTTT. Complete variable domain (other parts from reference TRBV5-1 and TRBJ2-3): KAGVTQTPRYLIKTRGQQVTLSCSPISGHRSVSWYQQTPGQGLQFLFEYFSETQRNKGNFPGRFSGRQFSNSRSEMNVSTLELGDSALYLCASSTRNRGQIEDTDTQYFGPGTRLTVL.

This clone was found a few times. This rearrangement joins TRBV2 to TRBJ1-2; perhaps TRBD1 as D (5 bases). V was clipped by 6 bases and J by 4 bases, with 15 bases between them. The length of the CDR3 is 14 residues. Germline CDR1 SNHLY, CDR2 FYNNEI. CDR3 protein: CASSPTVEVYGYTF. DNA for the CDR3: TGTGCCAGCAGCCCGACAGTAGAGGTCTATGGCTACACCTTC.

V gene TRBV20-1 combines with J gene TRBJ2-3; D is unclear. V lost 5 bases and J lost 11, with 14 bases in between. CDR3 length: 11 amino acids. CDR1 is DFQATT, CDR2 SNEGSKA, per germline (reference sequence). CDR3: CSAPQPLGQYF. The CDR3 DNA reads as TGCAGTGCTCCCCAGCCCCTGGGGCAGTATTTT.

CDR3 coding DNA: TGTGCCAGCAGGAAAAACAGATTTGGCGGGGAGCTGTTTTTT. As protein: CASRKNRFGGELFF. The chain employs TRBV6-4 and TRBJ2-2, with D unresolved. Germline loops: CDR1 MRHNA, CDR2 SNTAGT. Trimming removed 6 bases at V and 7 bases at J, with 15 bases between. There are 14 residues in the CDR3.

The chain couples TRBV6-1 to TRBJ2-7; 9 nucleotides match TRBD2. This CDR3 comprises 14 residues. The J segment lost 2 bases and the V segment lost 3 bases, leaving 2 bases of the junction unmatched. Germline loops: CDR1 MNHNS, CDR2 SASEGT. The CDR3 is CASSELAGTYEQYF. DNA for the CDR3: TGTGCCAGCAGTGAGCTAGCGGGAACCTACGAGCAGTACTTC.

The V and J genes are TRBV7-9 and TRBJ2-1; D perhaps matches TRBD1 (6 bases). The CDR3 runs 14 residues. Trimming cost V 6 bases and J 5 bases, with 14 bases left between them. Germline V gene data show CDR1 as SEHNR and CDR2 as FQNEAQ (reference sequence). This CDR3 is CASRSGQNHNEQFF. The CDR3 DNA sequence: TGTGCCAGCAGATCAGGACAGAACCACAATGAGCAGTTCTTC.

V is TRBV28 and J is TRBJ2-7; possible D gene TRBD1, 6 bases. The CDR3 totals 14 residues. Deletions cut 6 bases from V and 1 base from J, with 13 bases between. CDR1 and CDR2 (germline): MDHEN, SYDVKM. As DNA, the CDR3 is TGTGCCAGCAGCCGGACAGTCATATCCTACGAGCAGTACTTC. Protein product: CASSRTVISYEQYF.

This clone was recorded once. This chain connects TRBV6-5 to TRBJ2-1, with D hard to call. Germline-derived CDR1 and CDR2 are MNHEY and SVGAGI. V gave up 2 bases and J gave up 9 bases, with 8 bases separating them. The CDR3 runs 12 residues. The CDR3 region is CASSYPHSEQFF. CDR3 sequence (DNA): TGTGCCAGCAGTTACCCCCACAGTGAGCAGTTCTTC.

The chain is built from TRBV6-5 and TRBJ2-7, with 7 bases aligning to TRBD1. Losses at the gene ends were 5 bases for V and 3 bases for J; bases not matched to a gene: 7. This CDR3 spans 14 amino acids. Per germline, CDR1 MNHEY and CDR2 SVGAGI. The CDR3 nucleotides read TGTGCCAGCAGTGACCGGGACAGATACTACGAGCAGTACTTC. It is translated as CASSDRDRYYEQYF.

The rearrangement links TRBV5-1 to TRBJ2-7; TRBD1 aligns across 8 bases. This CDR3 comprises 13 residues. The V gene end was trimmed by 3 bases and the J gene end by 5 bases; junction bases not matched to a gene: 4. Germline CDR1 reads SGHRS; CDR2 reads YFSETQ. CDR3 residues: CASSSQGADEQYF. CDR3 DNA: TGCGCCAGCAGCTCCCAGGGGGCCGACGAGCAGTACTTC.

The chain links TRBV5-1 to TRBJ2-7, with a weak D call TRBD1 (5 bases). CDR3 size: 13 residues. From germline, CDR1 is SGHRS and CDR2 YFSETQ. V lost 3 bases and J lost 1, with 8 bases in between. The CDR3 protein is CASSSTGSYEQYF. CDR3 in DNA: TGCGCCAGCAGCTCCACAGGATCCTACGAGCAGTACTTC.

This chain links TRBV10-3 with TRBJ2-3; TRBD1 matches 9 bases. V trimming: 0 bases; J trimming: 5 bases; junction bases outside the gene matches: 15. The germline V gene has CDR1 ENHRY and CDR2 SYGVKD. This CDR3 region has 19 residues. CDR3 nucleotide sequence: TGTGCCATCAGTGAGTCCCCACCAAGAAACCGACAGGGGGGAGATACGCAGTATTTT. This gives the protein CAISESPPRNRQGGDTQYF.

The chain employs TRBV10-3 and TRBJ2-5; 7 bases are a match to TRBD2. The germline CDR1 and CDR2 sequences are ENHRY and SYGVKD. The ends lost 0 bases at V and 1 base at J; junction bases unmatched: 2. CDR3 length: 15 amino acids. The CDR3 DNA reads TGTGCCATCAGTGAGTCCAGACTAGCCCAAGAGACCCAGTACTTC. Residues: CAISESRLAQETQYF.

This chain links TRBV4-2 with TRBJ2-3; TRBD1 matches at 8 bases. Looked up from germline, CDR1 is LGHNA and CDR2 is YNFKEQ. This CDR3 is 17 amino acids long. The junction had 5 bases not matched to a gene; V was cut back by 0 bases and J by 0 bases. The CDR3 coding sequence is TGTGCCAGCAGCCAAGACAGGGGGCTGGTAAGCACAGATACGCAGTATTTT. It specifies CASSQDRGLVSTDTQYF.